Below are 23 T cell receptor beta chains sequenced from a single sample in a study of CD8 T cells in ankylosing spondylitis. Study-wide results and limits: For ankylosing spondylitis blood, a TCR beta motif of 7 to 9 highly homologous variants appeared characteristic.

TCRdb reprocessed the 5' RACE reads via MiXCR and lists one record per CDR3 protein. The sample records roughly 440,000 distinct CDR3 sequences, 17% being singletons. No antigens are known for them. Source material: blood, either unsorted or a sorted T cell fraction (not recorded which). Receptors originate from a male donor with ankylosing spondylitis.

The rearrangement uses TRBV20-1 and TRBJ2-4; the D gene is possibly TRBD2 (5 bases). CDR3 size: 13 residues. The V gene's germline CDR1 is DFQATT and CDR2 SNEGSKA (reference sequence). Trimming pared 6 bases from V and 4 bases from J, leaving 13 bases between. CDR3 coding DNA: TGCAGTGCCGACCCGGGGAGTAAAAACATTCAGTACTTC. This translates into CSADPGSKNIQYF.

This clonotype showed up just a few times. V usage is TRBV10-2 and J usage is TRBJ1-6; TRBD1 matches at 7 bases. The CDR3 loop spans 15 amino acids. Germline lookup yields CDR1 WSHSY and CDR2 SAAADI. Germline trimming cut 3 bases from V and 9 bases from J; bases unmatched to any gene: 8. Written as DNA, the CDR3 is TGCGCCAGCAGTGACCACGACAGGGCGGTTTCACCCCTCCACTTT. Its protein product is CASSDHDRAVSPLHF.

This clonotype was counted a few times. V usage is TRBV20-1 and J usage is TRBJ2-1; TRBD2 agrees at 8 bases. Germline CDR1 and CDR2: DFQATT and SNEGSKA (reference sequence). V lost 1 base to trimming and J lost 7 bases; unmatched junction nucleotides: 12. The CDR3 extends over 16 amino acids. CDR3 in amino acids: CSARAPGTRAGNEQFF. CDR3 DNA: TGCAGTGCTAGAGCTCCCGGGACTAGGGCCGGGAATGAGCAGTTCTTC.

A few counts support this clonotype. This rearrangement joins TRBV20-1 to TRBJ1-1, with a tentative D call TRBD1 (5 bases). The CDR3 is 15 amino acids. Germline-derived CDR1 and CDR2 are DFQATT and SNEGSKA (reference sequence). The V end lost 3 bases, the J end lost 4 bases, and 18 bases lay between the germline ends. CDR3 sequence: CSAREGANVVTEAFF. Written as DNA, the CDR3 is TGCAGTGCTAGGGAAGGGGCGAACGTGGTCACTGAAGCTTTCTTT.

Many counts were recorded for this clonotype. V and J are TRBV7-8 and TRBJ1-5, with a weak D call TRBD1 (5 bases). This CDR3 region has 18 residues. The germline CDR1 and CDR2 sequences are SGHVS and FQNEAQ. Trimming cost V 5 bases and J 1 base, with 21 bases left between them. In nucleotides, the CDR3 is TGTGCCAGCAGCACTACCGGCCTGGCCTCAGGGAGCAATCAGCCCCAGCATTTT. As protein: CASSTTGLASGSNQPQHF.

Remarks on this clonotype: This may come from a read error, since a much larger clone is one base off. A read error is likely, as this CDR3 ends without the conserved phenylalanine or tryptophan. The CDR3 protein is CASSYGAYNEQFI. DNA of the CDR3: TGTGCCAGCAGTTACGGGGCGTACAATGAGCAGTTCATC. The chain recombines TRBV6-2 or TRBV6-3 with TRBJ2-1, with D possibly matching TRBD1 (5 bases). The germline V and J ends were trimmed by 2 bases and 4 bases, with 6 bases remaining between them. The CDR3 runs to 13 residues. The germline gives CDR1 MNHEY, CDR2 SVGEGT.

This clonotype turned up a few times. This sequence joins TRBV9 and TRBJ2-1; the match to TRBD2 covers 8 bases. CDR3 size: 14 residues. V lost 2 bases, J lost 5 bases, and 3 bases stayed unmatched. Germline V gene data show CDR1 as SGDLS and CDR2 as YYNGEE. The CDR3 region is CASSVGTRDNEQFF. CDR3 in DNA: TGTGCCAGCAGCGTCGGGACTAGGGACAATGAGCAGTTCTTC.

V and J are TRBV11-2 and TRBJ1-2, with D tentatively TRBD1 (6 bases). The V gene lost 2 bases and the J gene lost 0 bases, with 22 bases spanning the gap. In germline, CDR1 is SGHAT, CDR2 FQNNGV. This CDR3 contains 19 residues. The CDR3 sequence is CASSLSVGAKGGANYGYTF. The CDR3 DNA follows: TGTGCCAGCAGCTTAAGTGTCGGAGCGAAAGGGGGAGCTAACTATGGCTACACCTTC.

This clonotype has more than one count but fewer than ten. The chain recombines TRBV6-1 with TRBJ2-1; 9 bases agree with TRBD2. Germline V gives CDR1 MNHNS, CDR2 SASEGT. The ends lost 5 bases at V and 6 bases at J; junction bases unmatched: 11. CDR3 length equals 16 residues. CDR3 residues: CASSNAVAGGSNEQFF. In nucleotides, the CDR3 is TGTGCCAGCAGTAACGCGGTTGCGGGGGGGAGCAATGAGCAGTTCTTC.

This clonotype was seen at least ten times. At one boundary the junction diverges from the germline segment, which might be a read error. The chain couples TRBV5-1 to TRBJ2-7; tentative D call: TRBD1 (6 bases). Germline-derived CDR1 and CDR2 are SGHRS and YFSETQ. This CDR3 is 14 amino acids long. CDR3 nucleotides: TGCGCCAGCAGCTTGATTGGGGGCTCCCACGAGCAGTACTTC. This translates into CASSLIGGSHEQYF.

The genes are TRBV20-1 and TRBJ2-1; 8 nucleotides line up with TRBD2. V lost 6 bases, J lost 0 bases, and 10 bases stayed unmatched. The CDR3 has 16 amino acids. CDR1 DFQATT and CDR2 SNEGSKA come from the germline V gene (reference sequence). In nucleotides, the CDR3 is TGCAGTGCACCACCGGGGGGACTAGGCTCCTACAATGAGCAGTTCTTC. This translates into CSAPPGGLGSYNEQFF.

V usage is TRBV14 and J usage is TRBJ2-1; D tentatively fits TRBD1 or TRBD2 (5 bases each). The CDR3 has 16 amino acids. Germline values: CDR1 SGHDN, CDR2 FVKESK. The V end lost 1 base, the J end lost 8 bases, and 18 bases lay between the germline ends. The CDR3, as DNA: TGTGCCAGCAGCCAAGCATTGGGACCCAAAACGGATGAGCAGTTCTTC. Protein: CASSQALGPKTDEQFF. Filled out from reference TRBV14 and TRBJ2-1, the complete variable domain reads EAGVTQFPSHSVIEKGQTVTLRCDPISGHDNLYWYRRVMGKEIKFLLHFVKESKQDESGMPNNRFLAERTGGTYSTLKVQPAELEDSGVYFCASSQALGPKTDEQFFGPGTRLTVL.

The genes are TRBV3-1 and TRBJ2-7, with D uncertain. The V gene lost 1 base and the J gene lost 0 bases, with 10 bases spanning the gap. From germline, CDR1 is LGHDT and CDR2 YNNKEL (reference sequence). The CDR3 length is 15 residues. CDR3 protein: CASSQVMAASYEQYF. CDR3 DNA: TGTGCCAGCAGCCAAGTGATGGCAGCCTCCTACGAGCAGTACTTC.

The J gene is TRBJ1-1, the V gene TRBV5-1, with a weak D call TRBD1 (5 bases). V lost 4 bases and J 1 base, leaving 11 bases between the germline ends. The CDR3 spans 14 residues. Looked up from germline, CDR1 is SGHRS and CDR2 is YFSETQ. CDR3 amino acids: CASSATGQNTEAFF. The CDR3 DNA reads TGCGCCAGCAGCGCAACAGGTCAGAACACTGAAGCTTTCTTT.

V and J are TRBV20-1 and TRBJ2-7, with TRBD1 identical over 9 bases. V lost 5 bases to trimming and J lost 5 bases; unmatched junction nucleotides: 7. The CDR3 consists of 13 residues. Germline-derived CDR1 and CDR2 are DFQATT and SNEGSKA (reference sequence). CDR3 sequence: CSAGGQGNDEQYF. CDR3 coding DNA: TGCAGTGCTGGTGGACAGGGGAACGACGAGCAGTACTTC.

This clonotype has a count of ten or more. The genes are TRBV7-9 and TRBJ2-7, with 12 bases matching TRBD2. Per germline, CDR1 SEHNR and CDR2 FQNEAQ (reference sequence). The J segment lost 2 bases and the V segment lost 6 bases, leaving 2 bases of the junction unmatched. The CDR3 length is 14 residues. The CDR3 coding sequence is TGTGCCAGCAGTCGGACTAGCGGGACCTACGAGCAGTACTTC. It translates to CASSRTSGTYEQYF. Drawing the rest from reference TRBV7-9 and TRBJ2-7, the complete variable domain is DTGVSQNPRHKITKRGQNVTFRCDPISEHNRLYWYRQTLGQGPEFLTYFQNEAQLEKSRLLSDRFSAERPKGSFSTLEIQRTEQGDSAMYLCASSRTSGTYEQYFGPGTRLTVT.

The chain uses TRBV11-3 and TRBJ2-1; 7 nucleotides match TRBD2. The trim removed 4 bases at V and 6 bases at J, leaving 6 bases unmatched. Per the germline V gene, CDR1 is SGHNT and CDR2 is YENEEA. CDR3 length: 14 residues. CDR3 protein: CASSSRTSSNEQFF. CDR3 in DNA: TGTGCCAGCAGCTCCAGGACTAGTTCCAATGAGCAGTTCTTC.

This clonotype was counted a few times. This sequence joins TRBV7-2 and TRBJ2-1, with D possibly matching TRBD2 (6 bases). V was clipped by 5 bases and J by 5 bases, with 13 bases between them. CDR3 size: 14 residues. Per the germline V gene, CDR1 is SGHTA and CDR2 is FQGNSA. This CDR3 reads CASSPLRTNNEQFF. As DNA, the CDR3 is TGTGCCAGCAGCCCCCTCCGGACTAACAATGAGCAGTTCTTC.

This chain uses TRBV7-2 with TRBJ1-2, with D maybe TRBD1 (5 bases). V was pared by 1 base and J by 6 bases, with 15 bases between. CDR1 is SGHTA and CDR2 is FQGNSA in the germline V gene. The CDR3 is made up of 15 amino acids. This CDR3 reads CASSLGGGDFNGYTF. CDR3 sequence (DNA): TGTGCCAGCAGCTTAGGGGGGGGGGATTTTAATGGCTACACCTTC. Filled out from reference TRBV7-2 and TRBJ1-2, the complete variable domain reads GAGVSQSPSNKVTEKGKDVELRCDPISGHTALYWYRQSLGQGLEFLIYFQGNSAPDKSGLPSDRFSAERTGGSVSTLTIQRTQQEDSAVYLCASSLGGGDFNGYTFGSGTRLTVV.

The chain couples TRBV7-3 to TRBJ2-1, with D perhaps matching TRBD2 (6 bases). The ends were cut back, 6 bases at V and 3 bases at J, with 15 bases in the middle. Germline values: CDR1 SGHTA, CDR2 FQGTGA. CDR3 length: 15 amino acids. The CDR3 spells CASRTKGTGYNEQFF. In DNA, the CDR3 is TGTGCCAGCAGAACAAAGGGGACTGGCTACAATGAGCAGTTCTTC.

The chain uses TRBV5-1 and TRBJ1-6; 7 bases match TRBD1. The CDR3 loop spans 15 amino acids. In germline, CDR1 is SGHRS, CDR2 YFSETQ. Trimming at V came to 5 bases and at J to 2 bases, leaving 4 bases not matched to a gene. For the CDR3, the DNA is TGCGCCAGCAGGTTTGACAGGGCCTATAATTCACCCCTCCACTTT. It yields the protein CASRFDRAYNSPLHF.

This clonotype was counted a few times. The rearrangement joins TRBV3-1 to TRBJ1-1; a possible D gene is TRBD1 (5 bases). This CDR3 is built from 15 residues. V was cut by 4 bases and J by 1 base, with 13 bases left in between. Germline V gene data show CDR1 as LGHDT and CDR2 as YNNKEL (reference sequence). Here the CDR3 DNA reads TGTGCCAGCAGCCCCTGGGGGGACCCGAACACTGAAGCTTTCTTT. Protein sequence: CASSPWGDPNTEAFF.

The chain couples TRBV20-1 to TRBJ2-3; 11 nucleotides agree with TRBD2. The ends lost 6 bases at V and 1 base at J; junction bases unmatched: 3. CDR3 size: 14 residues. Germline values: CDR1 DFQATT, CDR2 SNEGSKA (reference sequence). CDR3 coding DNA: TGCAGTGCCCTGGGACTAGCGGGCACAGATACGCAGTATTTT. Translated: CSALGLAGTDTQYF.